This T cell receptor beta chain is from a study of blood T cell repertoires in COVID-19. This CDR3 comprises 18 residues. Germline V gene data show CDR1 as KGHSH and CDR2 as LQKENI. Trimming cost V 4 bases and J 5 bases; bases outside gene matches: 12. Sequenced by immunoSEQ multiplex PCR; TCRdb stores in-frame clones only, minus some. Of tens of thousands of clones in the sample, 86% were seen once. This clone has only a few counts. The receptor was derived from a man aged 55 to 70 with acute or convalescent COVID-19. Sequenced sample: peripheral blood. This chain connects TRBV18 to TRBJ2-7, with 15 bases fitting TRBD2. This chain's CDR3 is CASSRSGTSGRTGNEQYF. CDR3 nucleotide sequence: TGTGCCAGCTCACGGTCCGGGACTAGCGGGAGGACAGGGAACGAGCAGTACTTC. The complete variable domain, with remaining parts taken from reference TRBV18 and TRBJ2-7, reads NAGVMQNPRHLVRRRGQEARLRCSPMKGHSHVYWYRQLPEEGLKFMVYLQKENIIDESGMPKERFSAEFPKEGPSILRIQQVVRGDSAAYFCASSRSGTSGRTGNEQYFGPGTRLTVT.